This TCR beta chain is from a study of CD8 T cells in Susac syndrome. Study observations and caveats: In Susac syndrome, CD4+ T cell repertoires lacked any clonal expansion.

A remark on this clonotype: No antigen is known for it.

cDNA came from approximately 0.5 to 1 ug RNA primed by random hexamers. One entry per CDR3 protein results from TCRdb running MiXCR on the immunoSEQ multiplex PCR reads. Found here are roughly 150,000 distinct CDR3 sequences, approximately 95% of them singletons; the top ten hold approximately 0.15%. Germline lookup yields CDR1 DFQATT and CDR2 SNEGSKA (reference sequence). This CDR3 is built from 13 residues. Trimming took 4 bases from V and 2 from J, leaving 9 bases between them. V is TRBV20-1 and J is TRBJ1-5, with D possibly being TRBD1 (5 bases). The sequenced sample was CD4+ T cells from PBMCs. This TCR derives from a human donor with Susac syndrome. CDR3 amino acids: CSAKGRGNQPQHF. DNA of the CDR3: TGCAGTGCTAAGGGCAGGGGCAATCAGCCCCAGCATTTT.